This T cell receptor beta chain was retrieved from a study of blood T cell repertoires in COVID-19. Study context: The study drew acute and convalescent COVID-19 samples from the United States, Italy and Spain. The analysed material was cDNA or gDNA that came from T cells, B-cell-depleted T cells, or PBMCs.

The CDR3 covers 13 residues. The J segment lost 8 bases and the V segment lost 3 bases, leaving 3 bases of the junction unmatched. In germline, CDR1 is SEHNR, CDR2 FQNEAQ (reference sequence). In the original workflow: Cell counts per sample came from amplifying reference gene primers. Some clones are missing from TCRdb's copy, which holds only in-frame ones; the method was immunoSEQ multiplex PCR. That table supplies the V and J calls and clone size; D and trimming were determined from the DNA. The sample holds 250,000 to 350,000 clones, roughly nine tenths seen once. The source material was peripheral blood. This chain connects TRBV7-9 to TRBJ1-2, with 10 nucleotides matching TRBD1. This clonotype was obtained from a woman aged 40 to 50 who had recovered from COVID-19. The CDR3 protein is CASSLGTGDGYTF. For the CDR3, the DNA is TGTGCCAGCAGCTTGGGGACAGGGGACGGCTACACCTTC.